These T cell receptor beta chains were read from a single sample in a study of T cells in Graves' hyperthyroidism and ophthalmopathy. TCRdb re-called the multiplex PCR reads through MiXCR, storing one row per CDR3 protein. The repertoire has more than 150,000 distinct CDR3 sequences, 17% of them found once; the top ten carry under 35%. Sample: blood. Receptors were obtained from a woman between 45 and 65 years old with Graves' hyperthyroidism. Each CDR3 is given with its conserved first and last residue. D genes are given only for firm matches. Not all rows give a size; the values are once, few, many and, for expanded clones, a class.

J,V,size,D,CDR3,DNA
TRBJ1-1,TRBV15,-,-,CATSSGTEAFF,TGTGCCACCAGCTCGGGAACTGAAGCTTTCTTT
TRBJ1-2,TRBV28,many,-,CASSLGAAGYTF,TGTGCCAGCAGTTTAGGGGCAGCGGGCTACACCTTC
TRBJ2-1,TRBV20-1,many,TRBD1,CSAFPTGGYNEQFF,TGCAGTGCATTCCCGACAGGGGGCTACAATGAGCAGTTCTTC
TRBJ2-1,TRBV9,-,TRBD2,CASSALAGEYNEQFF,TGTGCCAGCAGCGCCTTAGCGGGAGAATACAATGAGCAGTTCTTC
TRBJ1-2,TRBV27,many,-,CASSPIQSSNYGYTF,TGTGCCAGCAGCCCTATTCAGTCATCTAACTATGGCTACACCTTC
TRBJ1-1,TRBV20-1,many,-,CSARDSGEDTEAFF,TGCAGTGCTAGAGATTCTGGGGAAGACACTGAAGCTTTCTTT
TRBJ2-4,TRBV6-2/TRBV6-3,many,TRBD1,CASRSTGDKNIQYF,TGTGCCAGCAGGTCGACAGGGGACAAAAACATTCAGTACTTC
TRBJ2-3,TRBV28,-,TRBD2,CASSLSGLAGTDTQYF,TGTGCCAGCAGTTTATCGGGACTAGCGGGAACGGATACGCAGTATTTT
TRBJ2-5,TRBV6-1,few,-,CASKPRVGETQYF,TGTGCCAGCAAACCGAGGGTTGGGGAGACCCAGTACTTC
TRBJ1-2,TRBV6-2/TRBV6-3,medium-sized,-,CASSPGDSYGYTF,TGTGCCAGCAGCCCCGGTGACTCCTATGGCTACACCTTC
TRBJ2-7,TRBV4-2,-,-,CASSQVAAGHEQYF,TGTGCCAGCAGCCAAGTAGCCGCCGGCCACGAGCAGTACTTC
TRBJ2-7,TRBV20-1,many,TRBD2,CSARRGAGGPLYEQYF,TGCAGTGCCCGCCGCGGAGCGGGGGGGCCCCTCTACGAGCAGTACTTC
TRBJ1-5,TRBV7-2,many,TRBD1,CASSIQGGNQPQHF,TGTGCCAGCAGCATACAGGGGGGCAATCAGCCCCAGCATTTT
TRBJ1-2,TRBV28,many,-,CASSLTDGYTF,TGTGCCAGCAGTTTGACAGACGGCTACACCTTC
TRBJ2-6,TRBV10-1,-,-,CARTRGTGANVLTF,TGCGCCAGGACCAGGGGAACCGGGGCCAACGTCCTGACTTTC
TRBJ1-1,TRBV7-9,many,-,CASSLAPSNTEAFF,TGTGCCAGCAGCTTAGCGCCATCAAACACTGAAGCTTTCTTT
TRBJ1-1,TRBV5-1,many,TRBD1,CASSDEQGLNTEAFF,TGCGCCAGCAGCGATGAACAGGGGCTGAACACTGAAGCTTTCTTT
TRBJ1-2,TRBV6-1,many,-,CASSEALRFYGYTF,TGTGCCAGCAGTGAAGCGCTGCGATTCTATGGCTACACCTTC
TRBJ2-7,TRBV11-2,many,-,CASSLSSIHEQYF,TGTGCCAGCAGCTTATCATCGATCCACGAGCAGTACTTC
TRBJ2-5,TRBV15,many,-,CATSTGDRDLETQYF,TGTGCCACCAGCACAGGTGATAGGGATCTAGAGACCCAGTACTTC
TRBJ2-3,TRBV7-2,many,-,CASTPQVGPTDTQYF,TGTGCCAGCACCCCACAAGTGGGGCCCACAGATACGCAGTATTTT
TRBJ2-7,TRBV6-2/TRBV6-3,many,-,CASSLDPASKGRSYEQYF,TGTGCCAGCAGCTTGGACCCCGCGAGTAAAGGGCGCTCCTACGAGCAGTACTTC
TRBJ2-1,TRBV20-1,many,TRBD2,CSARGLDSYNEQFF,TGCAGTGCTAGGGGACTAGACTCCTACAATGAGCAGTTCTTC
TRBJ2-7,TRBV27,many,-,CASSPLLTGEQYF,TGTGCCAGCAGTCCTTTACTCACAGGAGAGCAGTACTTC
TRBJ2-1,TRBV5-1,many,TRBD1,CASSETGRRYNEQFF,TGCGCCAGCAGCGAGACAGGGAGAAGGTACAATGAGCAGTTCTTC
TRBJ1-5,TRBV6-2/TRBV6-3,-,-,CASSLRGDSNQPQHF,TGTGCCAGCAGTCTGAGGGGTGATAGCAATCAGCCCCAGCATTTT
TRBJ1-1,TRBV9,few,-,CASSVTPSVNTEAFF,TGTGCCAGCAGCGTAACTCCGTCTGTGAACACTGAAGCTTTCTTT
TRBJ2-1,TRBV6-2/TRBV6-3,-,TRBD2,CASGQTSGGYNEQFF,TGTGCCAGCGGTCAGACTAGCGGGGGGTACAATGAGCAGTTCTTC
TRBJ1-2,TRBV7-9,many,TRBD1,CASSGEDRVGGYTF,TGTGCCAGCAGCGGGGAGGACAGGGTGGGTGGCTACACCTTC
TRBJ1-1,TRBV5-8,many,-,CASSLVWGDTEAFF,TGTGCCAGCAGCTTGGTGTGGGGCGACACTGAAGCTTTCTTT
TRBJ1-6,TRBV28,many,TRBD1,CASRTGTGHSPLHF,TGTGCCAGCAGGACCGGGACAGGCCACTCACCCCTCCACTTT
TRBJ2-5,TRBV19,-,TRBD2,CASSWTSGGELQETQYF,TGTGCCAGTAGTTGGACTAGCGGGGGGGAATTACAAGAGACCCAGTACTTC
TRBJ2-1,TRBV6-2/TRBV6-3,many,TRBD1,CASRAGTGGYDEQFF,TGTGCCAGCAGGGCCGGGACAGGGGGATACGATGAGCAGTTCTTC